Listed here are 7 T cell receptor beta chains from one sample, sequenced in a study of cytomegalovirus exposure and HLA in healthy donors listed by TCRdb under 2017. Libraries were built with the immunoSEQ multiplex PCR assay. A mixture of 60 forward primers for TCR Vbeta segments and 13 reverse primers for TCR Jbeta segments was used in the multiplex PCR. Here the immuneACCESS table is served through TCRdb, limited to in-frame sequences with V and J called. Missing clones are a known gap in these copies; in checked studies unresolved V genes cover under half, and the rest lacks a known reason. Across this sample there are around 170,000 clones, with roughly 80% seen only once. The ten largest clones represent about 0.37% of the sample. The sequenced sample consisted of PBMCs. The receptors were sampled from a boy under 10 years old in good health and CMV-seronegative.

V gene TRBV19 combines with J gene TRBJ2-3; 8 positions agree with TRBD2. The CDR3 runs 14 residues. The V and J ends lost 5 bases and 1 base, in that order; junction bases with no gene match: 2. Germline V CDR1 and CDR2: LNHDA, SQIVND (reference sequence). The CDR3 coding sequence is TGTGCCAGTAGTGACGGGAGGGGCACAGATACGCAGTATTTT. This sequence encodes CASSDGRGTDTQYF.

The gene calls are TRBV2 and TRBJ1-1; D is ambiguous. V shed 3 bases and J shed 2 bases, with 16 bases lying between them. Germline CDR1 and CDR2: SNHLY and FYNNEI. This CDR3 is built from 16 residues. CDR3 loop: CASSEEFPTLNTEAFF. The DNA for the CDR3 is TGTGCCAGCAGTGAGGAGTTCCCTACACTAAACACTGAAGCTTTCTTT. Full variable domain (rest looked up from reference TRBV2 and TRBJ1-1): EPEVTQTPSHQVTQMGQEVILRCVPISNHLYFYWYRQILGQKVEFLVSFYNNEISEKSEIFDDQFSVERPDGSNFTLKIRSTKLEDSAMYFCASSEEFPTLNTEAFFGQGTRLTVV.

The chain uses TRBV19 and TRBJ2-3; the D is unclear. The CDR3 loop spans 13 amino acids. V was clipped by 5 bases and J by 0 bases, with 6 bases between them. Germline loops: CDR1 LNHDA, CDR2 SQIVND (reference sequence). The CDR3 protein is CASSVTSTDTQYF. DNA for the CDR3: TGTGCCAGTAGTGTGACAAGCACAGATACGCAGTATTTT.

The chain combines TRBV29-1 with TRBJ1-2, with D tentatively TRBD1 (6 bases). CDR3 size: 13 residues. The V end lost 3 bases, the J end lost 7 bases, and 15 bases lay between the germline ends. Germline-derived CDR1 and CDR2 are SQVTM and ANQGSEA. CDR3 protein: CSVDPGGQFGYTF. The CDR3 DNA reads TGCAGCGTTGACCCCGGGGGGCAGTTTGGCTACACCTTC.

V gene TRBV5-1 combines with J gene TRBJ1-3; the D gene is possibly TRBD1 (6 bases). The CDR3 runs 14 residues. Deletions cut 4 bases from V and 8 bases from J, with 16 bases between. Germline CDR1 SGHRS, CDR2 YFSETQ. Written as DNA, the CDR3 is TGCGCCAGCAGCGGGGACACGAACTCGGACACCATATATTTT. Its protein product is CASSGDTNSDTIYF.

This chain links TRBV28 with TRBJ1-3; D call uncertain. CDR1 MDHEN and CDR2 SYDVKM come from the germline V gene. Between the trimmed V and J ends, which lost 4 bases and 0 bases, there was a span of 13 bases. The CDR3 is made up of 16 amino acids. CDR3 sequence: CASSSPRRPSGNTIYF. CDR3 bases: TGTGCCAGCAGTTCCCCACGGCGGCCCTCTGGAAACACCATATATTTT.

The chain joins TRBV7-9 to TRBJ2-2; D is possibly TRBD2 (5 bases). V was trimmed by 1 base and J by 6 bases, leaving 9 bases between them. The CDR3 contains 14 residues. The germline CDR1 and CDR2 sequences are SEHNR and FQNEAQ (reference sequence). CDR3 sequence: CASSLVLDAGELFF. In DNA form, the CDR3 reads TGTGCCAGCAGCTTAGTACTAGACGCCGGGGAGCTGTTTTTT.